These 10 T cell receptor beta chains originate from one sample sequenced in a study of blood T cell repertoires in COVID-19. Profiled with immunoSEQ multiplex PCR; TCRdb holds only in-frame clones, not every one. The repertoire holds some 120,000 clones, with 86% as singletons. Sequencing was done on a sample of peripheral blood. Every receptor here comes from a human donor in a cohort sampled during active COVID-19.

The chain combines TRBV28 with TRBJ2-7, with 7 bases that match TRBD1. Germline CDR1 MDHEN, CDR2 SYDVKM. J gave up 3 bases and V 5 bases, and 10 bases lay outside the gene matches. CDR3 length: 15 residues. The CDR3 bases are TGTGCCAGCAGTAGAACAGGGGTGAGGGACTACGAGCAGTACTTC. It codes for CASSRTGVRDYEQYF.

This rearrangement joins TRBV10-1 to TRBJ2-1, with 12 bases fitting TRBD2. The CDR3 is made up of 16 amino acids. V trimming: 6 bases; J trimming: 5 bases; junction bases outside the gene matches: 8. Germline loops: CDR1 WNHNN, CDR2 SYGVQD (reference sequence). CDR3 loop: CASSQKTSGGNNEQFF. The CDR3 coding sequence is TGCGCCAGCAGCCAGAAGACTAGCGGGGGAAACAATGAGCAGTTCTTC.

V is TRBV28 and J is TRBJ1-6; D is ambiguous. This CDR3 is 13 amino acids long. V was trimmed by 2 bases and J by 7 bases, leaving 6 bases between them. Germline assignment: CDR1 MDHEN and CDR2 SYDVKM. CDR3 sequence reads: CASSLVFNSPLHF. The CDR3 region has the DNA TGTGCCAGCAGTTTAGTATTCAATTCACCCCTCCACTTT.

The genes are TRBV5-6 and TRBJ1-6; D is possibly TRBD1 (5 bases). The V and J ends lost 2 bases and 5 bases respectively, with 11 bases between them. CDR3 length: 15 residues. Germline lookup yields CDR1 SGHDT and CDR2 YYEEEE. CDR3 DNA sequence: TGTGCCAGCAGCTTTCAGGGTTTGCATAATTCACCCCTCCACTTT. Residues: CASSFQGLHNSPLHF.

The V gene is TRBV5-4, the J gene TRBJ2-7, with 7 bases identical to TRBD2. Germline V CDR1 and CDR2: SGHNT, YYREEE (reference sequence). V was clipped by 6 bases and J by 2 bases; unmatched bases: 5. CDR3 size: 13 residues. The CDR3 DNA reads TGTGCCAGCACCCTGGGAGGGACCTACGAGCAGTACTTC. Translation gives CASTLGGTYEQYF.

The rearrangement uses TRBV5-4 and TRBJ2-3; 9 bases are a match to TRBD1. The germline V gene encodes CDR1 SGHNT and CDR2 YYREEE (reference sequence). V trimming: 3 bases; J trimming: 6 bases; junction bases outside the gene matches: 5. There are 14 residues in the CDR3. CDR3 sequence reads: CASSSQGAGDTQYF. CDR3 nucleotide sequence: TGTGCCAGCAGCTCACAGGGGGCTGGTGATACGCAGTATTTT.

The rearrangement links TRBV28 to TRBJ1-1; no clear D gene. V lost 6 bases and J 1 base, leaving 12 bases between the germline ends. The CDR3 has 14 amino acids. Per germline, CDR1 MDHEN and CDR2 SYDVKM. The chain's CDR3 is CASSREGWNTEAFF. In DNA, the CDR3 is TGTGCCAGCAGCCGGGAGGGTTGGAACACTGAAGCTTTCTTT.

The chain links TRBV9 to TRBJ1-6, with a possible D match to TRBD1 (5 bases). The CDR3 is 16 residues long. Germline V CDR1 and CDR2: SGDLS, YYNGEE. V gave up 0 bases and J gave up 9 bases, with 16 bases separating them. The CDR3 bases are TGTGCCAGCAGCGTAGGCTCCGGGCAGGGTAGTTCACCCCTCCACTTT. Residues: CASSVGSGQGSSPLHF.

This clone has only a few counts. The chain combines TRBV18 with TRBJ1-5; 10 positions match TRBD1. Germline V gene data show CDR1 as KGHSH and CDR2 as LQKENI. The CDR3 length is 18 residues. Trimming took 2 bases from V and 6 from J; bases not matched to a gene: 13. CDR3 sequence: CASSPRKSGGQGFQPQHF. CDR3 DNA sequence: TGTGCCAGCTCACCAAGGAAGTCCGGGGGACAGGGGTTTCAGCCCCAGCATTTT.

This chain connects TRBV7-9 to TRBJ2-2; 9 nucleotides agree with TRBD1. After removal of 5 bases from V and 4 bases from J, the junction contained 14 bases not matched to a gene. Germline CDR1 and CDR2: SEHNR and FQNEAQ (reference sequence). The CDR3 spans 18 residues. The DNA of the CDR3 is TGTGCCAGCAGCCGCCGAGGGGGACAGGGCCCAATCACCGGGGAGCTGTTTTTT. It is translated as CASSRRGGQGPITGELFF.